The clone carrying this T cell receptor (beta chain) turned up a few times. The antigen remains unidentified. This sample is part of a study of blood T cells in healthy people across ages. The CDR3 contains 11 residues. Trimming stripped 2 bases from V and 3 bases from J, with 1 base between. Germline CDR1 is DFQATT and CDR2 is SNEGSKA (reference sequence). Study results and limitations: The donors' CMV status was not determined, possibly confounding changes in expanded clonotypes. More naive CD4+ cells and higher diversity were found in long-lived than in aged donors. Researchers deemed the diversity estimates from one million T cells underestimates. A roughly linear age-dependent decrease characterized TCR beta diversity per million T cells.

Primed by a sample-barcoded 5' primer and a J-beta primer mix, a second PCR proceeded for about 6 to 12 cycles. TCRdb reanalysed the 5' RACE reads using MiXCR and keeps one entry per CDR3 protein. The sample records under 950,000 distinct CDR3 sequences, 22% being singletons. The sequencing sample was made of blood. This chain joins TRBV20-1 and TRBJ1-4; D call uncertain. The sequence was obtained from a man between 70 and 80 years old in good health. CDR3 bases: TGCAGTGCTAGATCTAATGAAAAACTGTTTTTT. Its translation is CSARSNEKLFF.